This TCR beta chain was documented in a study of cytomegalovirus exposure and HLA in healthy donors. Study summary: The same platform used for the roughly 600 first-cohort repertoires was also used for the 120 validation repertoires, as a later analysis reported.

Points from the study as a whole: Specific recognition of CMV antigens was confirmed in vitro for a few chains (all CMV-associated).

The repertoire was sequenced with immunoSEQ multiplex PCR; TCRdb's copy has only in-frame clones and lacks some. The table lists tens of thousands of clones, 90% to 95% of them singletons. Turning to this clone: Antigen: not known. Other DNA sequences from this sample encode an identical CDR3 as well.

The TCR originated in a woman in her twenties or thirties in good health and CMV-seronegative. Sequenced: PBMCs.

As DNA, the CDR3 is TGTGCCAGTAGTATATCCGGAGGTAGCTCCTACGAGCAGTACTTC. The encoded protein is CASSISGGSSYEQYF. The chain has TRBV19 and TRBJ2-7; D possibly corresponds to TRBD2 (5 bases). This CDR3 contains 15 residues. Trimming left V 2 bases short and J 0 bases short, with 11 bases between. In germline, CDR1 is LNHDA, CDR2 SQIVND (reference sequence).